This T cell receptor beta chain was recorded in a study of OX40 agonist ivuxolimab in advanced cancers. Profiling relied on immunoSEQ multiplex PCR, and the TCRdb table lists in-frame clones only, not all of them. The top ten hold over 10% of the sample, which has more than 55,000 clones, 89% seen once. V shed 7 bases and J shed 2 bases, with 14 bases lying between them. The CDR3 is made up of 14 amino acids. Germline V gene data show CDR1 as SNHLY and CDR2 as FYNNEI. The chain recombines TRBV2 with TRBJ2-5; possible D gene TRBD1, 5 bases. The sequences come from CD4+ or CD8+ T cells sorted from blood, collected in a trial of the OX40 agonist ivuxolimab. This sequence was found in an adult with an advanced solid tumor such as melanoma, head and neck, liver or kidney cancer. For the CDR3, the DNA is TGTGCCAGCACCGAAGGGGTAGGGCAAGAGACCCAGTACTTC. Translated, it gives CASTEGVGQETQYF. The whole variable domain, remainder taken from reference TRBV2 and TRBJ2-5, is EPEVTQTPSHQVTQMGQEVILRCVPISNHLYFYWYRQILGQKVEFLVSFYNNEISEKSEIFDDQFSVERPDGSNFTLKIRSTKLEDSAMYFCASTEGVGQETQYFGPGTRLLVL.